The T cell receptor beta chain described here comes from a study of blood T cell repertoires in COVID-19. Produced via immunoSEQ multiplex PCR; TCRdb's table is partial and in-frame only. In the table there are 95,000 to 110,000 clones, around 90% of which are singletons. The J segment lost 1 base and the V segment lost 5 bases, leaving 7 bases of the junction unmatched. The CDR3 length is 15 residues. Germline CDR1 and CDR2: SEHNR and FQNEAQ (reference sequence). The chain recombines TRBV7-9 with TRBJ1-1; 7 bases fit TRBD1. This TCR derives from a woman aged 25 to 39 with acute or convalescent COVID-19. Sequencing used peripheral blood. DNA for the CDR3: TGTGCCAGCAGCATCCTCCGGGACAGGAACACTGAAGCTTTCTTT. As protein: CASSILRDRNTEAFF.